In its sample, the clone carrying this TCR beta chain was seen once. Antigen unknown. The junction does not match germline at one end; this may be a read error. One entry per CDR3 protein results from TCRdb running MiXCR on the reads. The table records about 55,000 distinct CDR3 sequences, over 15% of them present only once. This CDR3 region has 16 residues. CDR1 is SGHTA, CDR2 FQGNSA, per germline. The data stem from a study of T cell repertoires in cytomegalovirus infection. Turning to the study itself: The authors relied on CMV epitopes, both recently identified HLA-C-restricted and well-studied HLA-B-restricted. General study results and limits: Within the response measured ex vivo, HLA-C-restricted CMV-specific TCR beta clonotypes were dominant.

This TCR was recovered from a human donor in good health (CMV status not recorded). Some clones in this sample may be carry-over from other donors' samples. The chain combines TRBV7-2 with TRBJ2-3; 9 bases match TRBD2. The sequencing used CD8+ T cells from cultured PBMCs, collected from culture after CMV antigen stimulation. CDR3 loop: CASSARPSGVTDTQYF. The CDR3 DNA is TGTGCCAGCAGCGCCCGGCCTAGCGGGGTCACAGATACGCAGTATTTC.